These 7 T cell receptor beta chains were sequenced from one sample in a study of OX40 agonist ivuxolimab in advanced cancers. Assay: immunoSEQ multiplex PCR; the TCRdb copy retains only in-frame clones and omits some. Here the sample spans approximately 40,000 clones, roughly 80% being singletons. Sequences were derived from CD4+ or CD8+ T cells sorted from blood, sampled in a trial of the OX40 agonist ivuxolimab. The receptors derive from an adult with an advanced solid tumor such as melanoma, head and neck, liver or kidney cancer.

This sequence joins TRBV28 and TRBJ2-3, with unresolved D. V lost 7 bases and J lost 0, with 8 bases in between. The CDR3 runs to 13 residues. Germline V lookup: CDR1 MDHEN, CDR2 SYDVKM. DNA for the CDR3: TGTGCCAGCAAAAGGTATAGCACAGATACGCAGTATTTT. Protein sequence: CASKRYSTDTQYF.

The genes are TRBV14 and TRBJ2-5, with D tentatively TRBD1 or TRBD2 (5 bases each). The germline V gene encodes CDR1 SGHDN and CDR2 FVKESK. This CDR3 has 16 residues. V gave up 0 bases and J gave up 1 base, with 12 bases separating them. CDR3 protein: CASSQERGTFQETQYF. CDR3 DNA sequence: TGTGCCAGCAGCCAAGAGAGGGGAACATTCCAAGAGACCCAGTACTTC.

As for this clone: An end of the junction does not agree with germline; a read error may underlie this. This chain links TRBV2 with TRBJ2-1; perhaps TRBD1 as D (6 bases). Germline CDR1 reads SNHLY; CDR2 reads FYNNEI. CDR3 length equals 13 residues. CDR3 nucleotide sequence: TGTGCCAGCGGCCCTGTAGGGACACCAGAGCAGCTCTTC. Translation: CASGPVGTPEQLF.

This clone was detected once. The rearrangement links TRBV19 to TRBJ2-5, with 11 bases fitting TRBD1. Germline loops: CDR1 LNHDA, CDR2 SQIVND (reference sequence). The trim removed 3 bases at V and 5 bases at J, leaving 8 bases unmatched. This CDR3 contains 16 residues. The CDR3 DNA reads as TGTGCCAGTAGTATGGGAGGGACAGGGGGGCGGGAGACCCAGTACTTC. Translating gives CASSMGGTGGRETQYF.

This clone showed up just a few times. The chain uses TRBV6-6 and TRBJ2-2; D is perhaps TRBD2 (5 bases). The CDR3 has 12 residues. The germline CDR1 and CDR2 sequences are MNHNY and SVGAGI (reference sequence). This chain's CDR3 is CVVERDTGELFF. The DNA for the CDR3 is TGTGTAGTCGAGAGGGACACCGGGGAGCTGTTTTTT.

V gene TRBV11-3 combines with J gene TRBJ2-1, with 11 bases that match TRBD2. The ends lost 1 base at V and 8 bases at J; junction bases unmatched: 10. The V gene's germline CDR1 is SGHNT and CDR2 YENEEA. The CDR3 is made up of 17 amino acids. CDR3 coding DNA: TGTGCCAGCAGCTTAGGCGAGACTAGCGGGGCGTCGGATGAGCAGTTCTTC. Protein sequence: CASSLGETSGASDEQFF.

The chain recombines TRBV7-8 with TRBJ2-2; weak D call: TRBD2 (6 bases). The germline gives CDR1 SGHVS, CDR2 FQNEAQ. The CDR3 consists of 16 residues. Trimming took off 3 bases at V and 7 bases at J, with 18 bases between the two ends. The chain's CDR3 is CASSFYPSRRDGELFF. CDR3 bases: TGTGCCAGCAGCTTTTATCCCTCTCGGCGGGACGGGGAGCTGTTTTTT.